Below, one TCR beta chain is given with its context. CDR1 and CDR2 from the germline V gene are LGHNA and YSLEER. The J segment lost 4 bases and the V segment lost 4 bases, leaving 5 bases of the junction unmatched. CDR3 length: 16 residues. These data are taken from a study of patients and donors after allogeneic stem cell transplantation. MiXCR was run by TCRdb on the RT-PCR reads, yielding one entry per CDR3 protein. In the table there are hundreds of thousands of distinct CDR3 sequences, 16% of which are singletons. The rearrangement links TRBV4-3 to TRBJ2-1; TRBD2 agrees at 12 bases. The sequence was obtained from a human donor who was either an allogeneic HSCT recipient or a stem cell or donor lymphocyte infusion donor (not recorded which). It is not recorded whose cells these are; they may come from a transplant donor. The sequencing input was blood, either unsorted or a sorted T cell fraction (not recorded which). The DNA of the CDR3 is TGCGCCAGCAGCCCCGGACTAGCGGGGCGGTACAATGAGCAGTTCTTC. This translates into CASSPGLAGRYNEQFF.